One and the same sample provided the 9 T cell receptor beta chains below, sequenced in a study of T cells in Graves' hyperthyroidism and ophthalmopathy. Amplification of TCR beta CDR3 regions was performed using RNA transcripts as template. RT-PCR in the first round (using the HTBI primer set) targeted the TCR CDR3. MiXCR, applied by TCRdb to the multiplex PCR reads, yields one record per CDR3 protein. The sample holds 550,000 to 600,000 distinct CDR3 sequences, 14% seen once. The source material was blood. The receptors originated from a woman between 18 and 30 years old with Graves' ophthalmopathy.

This clonotype was counted between two and nine times. The J gene is TRBJ1-6, the V gene TRBV27, with D possibly TRBD1 on 5 matching bases. Deletions cut 4 bases from V and 7 bases from J, with 14 bases between. CDR3 size: 15 residues. Germline-derived CDR1 and CDR2 are MNHEY and SMNVEV (reference sequence). CDR3 protein: CASSWDARANSPLHF. CDR3 coding DNA: TGTGCCAGCAGTTGGGACGCCCGGGCAAATTCACCCCTCCACTTT.

This clonotype was detected ten times or more. The rearrangement uses TRBV29-1 and TRBJ2-7, with D maybe TRBD1 (5 bases). The CDR3 extends over 13 amino acids. V was clipped by 4 bases and J by 7 bases, with 17 bases between them. Germline values: CDR1 SQVTM, CDR2 ANQGSEA. In DNA form, the CDR3 reads TGCAGCGTTGGGCCGGCGGCCCCAGGGGAGCAGTACTTC. This translates into CSVGPAAPGEQYF.

The chain is built from TRBV19 and TRBJ2-7; 7 bases align to TRBD1. This CDR3 spans 12 amino acids. With V trimmed by 8 bases and J by 3 bases, 4 bases remained unmatched. The germline CDR1 and CDR2 sequences are LNHDA and SQIVND (reference sequence). The CDR3 loop is CASVGTDYEQYF. The CDR3 DNA sequence: TGTGCCAGTGTCGGGACAGACTACGAGCAGTACTTC.

This clonotype was seen many times. This chain joins TRBV20-1 and TRBJ2-1, with 7 bases fitting TRBD1. The V gene end was trimmed by 4 bases and the J gene end by 0 bases; junction bases not matched to a gene: 6. The CDR3 totals 15 residues. In germline, CDR1 is DFQATT, CDR2 SNEGSKA (reference sequence). CDR3 amino acids: CSATQGESSYNEQFF. CDR3 nucleotide sequence: TGCAGTGCTACCCAGGGGGAAAGCTCCTACAATGAGCAGTTCTTC.

As regards this clonotype: Just one base apart from a much larger clone, this may be a read error. V gene TRBV30 combines with J gene TRBJ1-2; 7 positions agree with TRBD1. V dropped 1 base and J dropped 2; count of bases not matched to a gene: 4. Germline CDR1 GTSNPN, CDR2 SVGIG (reference sequence). The CDR3 has 14 amino acids. CDR3 region: CAWSEAGGNYGYTF. CDR3 DNA sequence: TGTGCCTGGAGTGAGGCAGGGGGAAACTATGGCTACACCTTC.

The chain links TRBV4-1 to TRBJ1-1, with TRBD1 identical over 10 bases. In germline, CDR1 is MGHRA, CDR2 YSYEKL. The V segment lost 3 bases and the J segment 1 base; nucleotides outside the gene matches: 14. The length of the CDR3 is 19 residues. The CDR3 sequence is CASSHDYRDRGLGNTEAFF. In DNA, the CDR3 is TGCGCCAGCAGCCATGACTACCGGGACAGGGGTTTAGGGAACACTGAAGCTTTCTTT.

This clonotype came up many times. This sequence joins TRBV6-1 and TRBJ1-1; 7 bases are a match to TRBD1. Trimming at V came to 6 bases and at J to 4 bases, leaving 17 bases not matched to a gene. CDR1 MNHNS and CDR2 SASEGT come from the germline V gene. There are 17 residues in the CDR3. CDR3 coding DNA: TGTGCCAGCAGCCCTCCACCGACAGGGACCGTGATCACTGAAGCTTTCTTT. Amino acids: CASSPPPTGTVITEAFF.

There are a few counts of this clonotype. The chain couples TRBV7-3 to TRBJ2-3; perhaps TRBD2 as D (5 bases). Germline V gene data show CDR1 as SGHTA and CDR2 as FQGTGA. There are 19 residues in the CDR3. Trimming pared 2 bases from V and 0 bases from J, leaving 21 bases between. The CDR3 nucleotides read TGTGCCAGCAGCTTAGTACATCCAACTAGGCCATCTAGCACAGATACGCAGTATTTT. Translating it yields CASSLVHPTRPSSTDTQYF.

This clonotype was observed at least ten times. J is TRBJ1-1 and V is TRBV15, with D possibly matching TRBD1 (5 bases). This CDR3 spans 14 amino acids. Per the germline V gene, CDR1 is LNHNV and CDR2 is YYDKDF (reference sequence). V lost 0 bases and J 5 bases, leaving 10 bases between the germline ends. The CDR3 is CATSRDLGGTEAFF. The CDR3 DNA reads as TGTGCCACCAGCAGAGATCTCGGGGGGACTGAAGCTTTCTTT.